This note documents a single T cell receptor (beta chain) sequence. The antigen is not known. Every participating donor contributed about 10 milliliters of peripheral blood through a draw. Per sample, at least 5 micrograms of total RNA were extracted. This entry is derived from a study of blood T cells in healthy people across ages. Study outcomes and limitations: Unsorted PBMCs ruled out conclusive naive versus antigen-experienced comparison.

A second PCR of about 6 to 12 cycles used a sample-barcoded 5' primer and a J-beta primer mix. Sequencing recovered at least 2.5 million CDR3-containing paired-end reads from each sample. TCRdb reprocessed the 5' RACE reads via MiXCR and lists one record per CDR3 protein. This sample has 550,000 to 750,000 distinct CDR3 sequences, with under 25% found just once. V was cut by 2 bases and J by 1 base, with 8 bases left in between. The CDR3 covers 14 residues. The V gene's germline CDR1 is MDHEN and CDR2 SYDVKM. Sequenced sample: blood. This chain links TRBV28 with TRBJ1-1, with D possibly being TRBD1 (5 bases). The TCR sequence derives from a man in his 70s in good health. The CDR3 DNA sequence: TGTGCCAGCAGTTTAGGGACGCCGAACACTGAAGCTTTCTTT. The encoded protein is CASSLGTPNTEAFF.